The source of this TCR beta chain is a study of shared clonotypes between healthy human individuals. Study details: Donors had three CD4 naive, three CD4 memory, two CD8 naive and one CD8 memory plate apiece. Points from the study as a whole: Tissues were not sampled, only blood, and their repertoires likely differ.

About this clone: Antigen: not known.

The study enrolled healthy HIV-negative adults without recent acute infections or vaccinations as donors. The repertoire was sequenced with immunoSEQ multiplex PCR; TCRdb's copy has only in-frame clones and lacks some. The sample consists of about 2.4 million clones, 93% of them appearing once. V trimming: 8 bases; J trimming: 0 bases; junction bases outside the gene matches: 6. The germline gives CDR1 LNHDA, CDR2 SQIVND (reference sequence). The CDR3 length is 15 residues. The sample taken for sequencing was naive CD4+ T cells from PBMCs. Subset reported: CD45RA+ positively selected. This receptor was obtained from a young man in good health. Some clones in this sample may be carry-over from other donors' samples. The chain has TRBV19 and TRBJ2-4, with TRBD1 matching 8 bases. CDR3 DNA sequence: TGTGCCAGTGGGGACAGGTCCCTAGCCAAAAACATTCAGTACTTC. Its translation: CASGDRSLAKNIQYF.